The rows below give T cell receptor beta chains drawn from one sample of a study of T cell repertoires in cytomegalovirus infection. TCRdb ran MiXCR on the reads and lists one entry per CDR3 protein. The sample lists approximately 320,000 distinct CDR3 sequences; around 9.5% were seen once. Specimen: PBMCs. These receptors came from a human donor in good health (CMV status not recorded). Some clones in this sample may be carry-over from other donors' samples. Both conserved end residues are part of each CDR3. A D gene is named only where the DNA matches it firmly. Some rows mark clone size as missing; the rest say once, few, many or name a class of expanded clone.

TRBJ2-2 | 13 | TRBD2 | - | TRBV12-3/TRBV12-4 | TGTGCCGTCTTAGCGGGAGCATCCGGGGAGCTGTTTTTT | CAVLAGASGELFF
TRBJ2-7 | 14 | - | - | TRBV7-9 | TGTGCCAGCAGCTTAGCCAAAGGTGGTCTCGAGCAGTACTTC | CASSLAKGGLEQYF
TRBJ2-1 | 17 | - | few | TRBV2 | TGTGCCAGCAGAGGACTACCCGTCGTTAGCTCCTACAATGAGCAGTTCTTC | CASRGLPVVSSYNEQFF
TRBJ2-7 | 13 | TRBD1 | many | TRBV25-1 | TGTGCCAGCAGCGTACAGGGGGTTGACGAGCAGTACTTC | CASSVQGVDEQYF
TRBJ1-4 | 16 | - | many | TRBV28 | TGTGCCAGCAGTCCCCTGGAGGGAGGAACTAATGAAAAACTGTTTTTT | CASSPLEGGTNEKLFF
TRBJ2-7 | 16 | - | - | TRBV18 | TGTGCCAGCTCACCACTAGACAGGTTAAGCTCCTACGAGCAGTACTTC | CASSPLDRLSSYEQYF
TRBJ2-3 | 17 | TRBD2 | many | TRBV7-2 | TGTGCCAGCAGCCTGTTAGGACTAGCGGGAGGTAGAGATACGCAGTATTTT | CASSLLGLAGGRDTQYF
TRBJ1-2 | 17 | - | many | TRBV19 | TGTGCCAGTAGTATGGCGACAGGCGGTCGACCTAACTATGGCTACACCTTC | CASSMATGGRPNYGYTF
TRBJ2-6 | 15 | TRBD1 | few | TRBV19 | TGTGCCAGTAGCTCCACAGGGGCCGGGGCCAACGTCCTGACTTTC | CASSSTGAGANVLTF
TRBJ1-6 | 18 | - | many | TRBV7-2 | TGTGCCAGCAGCTTCGGGGGACGGCTGAGCTCCTATAATTCACCCCTCCACTTT | CASSFGGRLSSYNSPLHF
TRBJ2-3 | 14 | TRBD1 | many | TRBV27 | TGTGCCAGCAGGCCCGGGACAGTCACAGATACGCAGTATTTT | CASRPGTVTDTQYF
TRBJ1-1 | 14 | - | - | TRBV7-9 | TGTGCCAGCAGCTTGGCGGGTGCCAGCACTGAAGCTTTCTTT | CASSLAGASTEAFF
TRBJ2-3 | 14 | - | many | TRBV7-2 | TGTGCCAGCAGCTTAGGGACGGGAGCAGATACGCAGTATTTT | CASSLGTGADTQYF
TRBJ2-1 | 12 | - | few | TRBV29-1 | TGCAGCGTTGAAGGCCCGCCGAATGAGCAGTTCTTC | CSVEGPPNEQFF
TRBJ1-5 | 16 | TRBD1 | many | TRBV12-3/TRBV12-4 | TGTGCCAGCAGTCTCTCACGGACAGGGGGCAATCAGCCCCAGCATTTT | CASSLSRTGGNQPQHF
TRBJ2-4 | 16 | - | few | TRBV14 | TGTGCCAGCAGCAAGGGGGGGTCTGCCTCCAAAAACATTCAGTACTTC | CASSKGGSASKNIQYF
TRBJ2-1 | 15 | - | few | TRBV29-1 | TGCAGCGTTGAAGGTAGGGCAGGGACGGACAATGAGCAGTTCTTC | CSVEGRAGTDNEQFF
TRBJ2-7 | 16 | - | - | TRBV12-3/TRBV12-4 | TGTGCCAGCAGTTTATCCGAGACTAGTGATACCTACGAGCAGTACTTC | CASSLSETSDTYEQYF
TRBJ2-1 | 18 | - | many | TRBV7-3 | TGTGCCAGCAGCTTAATGCCCGGACCCTCGAGCTCCTACAATGAGCAGTTCTTC | CASSLMPGPSSSYNEQFF
TRBJ2-5 | 14 | - | - | TRBV11-2 | TGTGCCAGCAGCTTAGACACCATAACCGAGACCCAGTACTTC | CASSLDTITETQYF
TRBJ2-7 | 13 | - | - | TRBV7-2 | TGTGCCAGCAGCTGGGACCCCACCTACGAGCAGTACTTC | CASSWDPTYEQYF
TRBJ1-2 | 12 | - | many | TRBV28 | TGTGCCAGCCGGGACGCTAACTATGGCTACACCTTC | CASRDANYGYTF
TRBJ2-3 | 14 | - | - | TRBV12-3/TRBV12-4 | TGTGCCAGCGGCCTCCGGGCCCCGCCAGATACGCAGTATTTT | CASGLRAPPDTQYF
TRBJ1-5 | 18 | - | many | TRBV20-1 | TGCAGTGCCAGTGATCCAAAGCGGGGAGTCAGCGCAAATCAGCCCCAGCATTTT | CSASDPKRGVSANQPQHF
TRBJ2-1 | 14 | - | - | TRBV11-2 | TGTGCCAGCAGCCACCGGAGGGCCGGCAATGAGCAGTTCTTC | CASSHRRAGNEQFF
TRBJ1-5 | 14 | - | few | TRBV19 | TGTGCCAGTAGTATAGATTGGGGGGGTCAGCCCCAGCATTTT | CASSIDWGGQPQHF
TRBJ2-7 | 14 | - | few | TRBV6-2/TRBV6-3 | TGTGCCAGCAGTTACGGGTTAGCGTATGGCGAGCAGTACTTC | CASSYGLAYGEQYF
TRBJ2-5 | 12 | - | - | TRBV6-6 | TGTGCCAGCAGTTACTTCGGAGAGACCCAGTACTTC | CASSYFGETQYF
TRBJ1-4 | 15 | TRBD1 | few | TRBV7-9 | TGTGCCAGCAGCCCGGGGGGACAGCCGGGGGAAAAACTGTTTTTT | CASSPGGQPGEKLFF
TRBJ1-5 | 13 | - | - | TRBV27 | TGTGCCAGTCGGTCCTTAGGGAGTCAGCCCCAGCATTTT | CASRSLGSQPQHF
TRBJ1-5 | 15 | - | few | TRBV19 | TGTGCCAGTAGTGCAGGGCCCCCGGCAAACCAGCCCCAGCATTTT | CASSAGPPANQPQHF
TRBJ1-4 | 18 | - | many | TRBV19 | TGTGCCAGTACACCTATAATCGTCACAACATCAACTAATGAAAAACTGTTTTTT | CASTPIIVTTSTNEKLFF
TRBJ2-5 | 14 | - | few | TRBV29-1 | TGCAGCGTTGAAGGGGTTGAGACGCAAGAGACCCAGTACTTC | CSVEGVETQETQYF
TRBJ2-7 | 15 | TRBD1 | many | TRBV7-2 | TGTGCCAGCAGCCCGGGACAGGGGCGCTCCTACGAGCAGTACTTC | CASSPGQGRSYEQYF
TRBJ1-2 | 14 | - | few | TRBV6-2/TRBV6-3 | TGTGCCAGCAGTTACCCGATTGTCGGGGACGGCTACACCTTC | CASSYPIVGDGYTF
TRBJ2-2 | 14 | TRBD1 | - | TRBV20-1 | TGCAGTGCTAAGGGACAGGGTAATGCCGGGGAGCTGTTTTTT | CSAKGQGNAGELFF
TRBJ2-5 | 14 | - | - | TRBV11-2 | TGTGCCAGCAGCTATAGGGGATTGAAAGAGACCCAGTACTTC | CASSYRGLKETQYF
TRBJ2-4 | 17 | TRBD2 | few | TRBV7-9 | TGTGCCAGCGGATCTCCGGGACTAGCGGGAATTGAGAACATTCAGTACTTC | CASGSPGLAGIENIQYF
TRBJ1-5 | 17 | - | - | TRBV12-3/TRBV12-4 | TGTGCCAGCAGTTTACTGGGAAGGGGACGGAACAATCAGCCCCAGCATTTT | CASSLLGRGRNNQPQHF
TRBJ2-7 | 13 | - | few | TRBV28 | TGTGCCAGCTCCCCCCCCCCAGCATACGAGCAGTACTTC | CASSPPPAYEQYF
TRBJ2-4 | 18 | - | - | TRBV7-2 | TGTGCCAGCAGCCCTACACCTCGACAGGCCTATTCCAAAAACATTCAGTACTTC | CASSPTPRQAYSKNIQYF
TRBJ2-1 | 18 | TRBD2 | - | TRBV24-1 | TGTGCCACCAGTGCCTCACGGGGAAGCGGGAGCTCCTACAATGAGCAGTTCTTC | CATSASRGSGSSYNEQFF
TRBJ1-6 | 15 | TRBD1 | few | TRBV28 | TGTGCCAGCAGTTTTTCGAGACAGGGGAATTCACCCCTCCACTTT | CASSFSRQGNSPLHF
TRBJ2-7 | 11 | - | - | TRBV28 | TGTGCCAGCAGCACCTGGAACGAGCAGTACTTC | CASSTWNEQYF
TRBJ2-1 | 14 | TRBD2 | few | TRBV6-2/TRBV6-3 | TGTGCCAGCAGTCAACTAGCGGCAAACAATGAGCAGTTCTTC | CASSQLAANNEQFF
TRBJ1-6 | 16 | TRBD1 | many | TRBV7-2 | TGTGCCAGCTCGAGGACAGGGTCGTCCTATAATTCACCCCTCCACTTT | CASSRTGSSYNSPLHF
TRBJ2-2 | 19 | TRBD2 | many | TRBV7-9 | TGTGCCAGCAGCTTAGTACGCCAGCGGGGCCTTTCGAACACCGGGGAGCTGTTTTTT | CASSLVRQRGLSNTGELFF
TRBJ2-1 | 16 | - | - | TRBV12-3/TRBV12-4 | TGTGCCAGCAGTTTCTGGGGAGTAGGGTCCTACAATGAGCAGTTCTTC | CASSFWGVGSYNEQFF
TRBJ2-7 | 14 | - | few | TRBV10-3 | TGTGCCATCAGTGACAGGGTTCGGGGAGACGAGCAGTACTTC | CAISDRVRGDEQYF
TRBJ2-6 | 15 | - | - | TRBV6-4 | TGTGCCAGGGAGGGGACGAGCTCTGGGGCCAACGTCCTGACTTTC | CAREGTSSGANVLTF
TRBJ2-5 | 15 | TRBD2 | - | TRBV6-6 | TGTGCCAGCATTCGGCTAGCGGGAGGTTTGGAGACCCAGTACTTC | CASIRLAGGLETQYF
TRBJ2-4 | 14 | - | few | TRBV6-5 | TGTGCCAGCAGTTACGAGCGTGGGACGGGCATTCAGTACTTC | CASSYERGTGIQYF
TRBJ2-7 | 13 | - | many | TRBV6-1 | TGTGCCAGCAGTGAAGCCCTACGTCTCGAGCAGTACTTC | CASSEALRLEQYF
TRBJ2-7 | 13 | - | - | TRBV6-5 | TGTGCCAGCAGTTACTCGAAAGAAAGGCGGCAGTACTTC | CASSYSKERRQYF
TRBJ2-1 | 16 | TRBD2 | few | TRBV19 | TGTGCCAGTAGAATGACCGGGACTAGCGACAACAATGAGCAGTTCTTC | CASRMTGTSDNNEQFF
TRBJ2-7 | 13 | TRBD2 | - | TRBV7-2 | TGTGCCAGCCGCGGGGGTTTCCTCTACGAGCAGTACTTC | CASRGGFLYEQYF
TRBJ2-2 | 15 | - | many | TRBV7-3 | TGTGCCAGCAGCTTACAGGGGCCGAACACCGGGGAGCTGTTTTTT | CASSLQGPNTGELFF
TRBJ1-2 | 13 | - | few | TRBV10-3 | TGTGCCATCAGTGAAAGGGACTCGGATGGCTACACCTTC | CAISERDSDGYTF
TRBJ1-1 | 11 | - | - | TRBV20-1 | TGCAGTGCTAGACCTGGGACTGAAGCTTTCTTT | CSARPGTEAFF
TRBJ1-1 | 14 | - | few | TRBV7-9 | TGTGCCAGCAGCTTTATTAAAGGGGGCACTGAAGCTTTCTTT | CASSFIKGGTEAFF